This TCR beta chain was retrieved from a study of T cell responses to AZD1222 COVID-19 vaccine. Study conclusions and caveats: Spike-specific TCR breadth and depth went up after people got two AZD1222 doses. With dominance at 160-218 and 743-854, vaccine-associated CD4 TCRs spanned spike. Clonal diversity was possibly underestimated, and white British individuals and females predominated among donors.

Using immunoSEQ multiplex PCR, the repertoire was profiled, and TCRdb retains in-frame clones only, with some absent. Of over 150,000 clones listed, more than 85% are singletons. Trimming took 0 bases from V and 3 from J, leaving 7 bases between them. Germline-derived CDR1 and CDR2 are SGHRS and YFSETQ. CDR3 length: 14 amino acids. On this clone itself: The antigen remains undetermined.

Pooled together were second doses at about 4 or about 12 weeks. The sample here was peripheral blood, taken 28 days after the second AZD1222 dose. This receptor was obtained from an adult who received the AZD1222 COVID-19 vaccine. This chain connects TRBV5-1 to TRBJ1-5; D unclear. CDR3 nucleotides: TGCGCCAGCAGCTTGGAAGGTCCCAATCAGCCCCAGCATTTT. This translates into CASSLEGPNQPQHF.